Below are 29 T cell receptor beta chains sequenced from a single sample in a study of blood T cell repertoires in COVID-19. TCRdb keeps only in-frame clones here, not all; method: immunoSEQ multiplex PCR. The sample holds tens of thousands of clones; 85% to 90% are singletons and the top ten take about 27%. Input material: peripheral blood. These receptors were obtained from a human donor in a cohort sampled during active COVID-19.

The chain joins TRBV5-6 to TRBJ2-2; TRBD2 is a possible D gene (6 bases). The germline CDR1 and CDR2 sequences are SGHDT and YYEEEE. Trimming stripped 0 bases from V and 0 bases from J, with 9 bases between. The CDR3 loop spans 16 amino acids. CDR3 nucleotide sequence: TGTGCCAGCAGCTTGGACGGGACTTCGAACACCGGGGAGCTGTTTTTT. Translation: CASSLDGTSNTGELFF.

The rearrangement uses TRBV19 and TRBJ1-5, with 10 positions matching TRBD1. The germline V gene has CDR1 LNHDA and CDR2 SQIVND (reference sequence). The CDR3 length is 15 residues. V gave up 7 bases and J gave up 5 bases; unmatched junction bases: 8. CDR3 sequence: CASTPGTGAHQPQHF. CDR3 bases: TGTGCCAGTACCCCCGGGACAGGGGCACATCAGCCCCAGCATTTT.

The genes are TRBV5-6 and TRBJ2-5; TRBD1 matches at 9 bases. Germline CDR1 and CDR2: SGHDT and YYEEEE. The ends lost 4 bases at V and 5 bases at J; junction bases unmatched: 9. This CDR3 has 15 residues. The CDR3 DNA is TGTGCCAGCAGCGAGACAGGGGGAAAGGAGGAGACCCAGTACTTC. This codes for CASSETGGKEETQYF.

This clone was seen a few times. The chain employs TRBV19 and TRBJ2-5; D possibly corresponds to TRBD2 (5 bases). Between the trimmed V and J ends, which lost 7 bases and 2 bases, there was a span of 11 bases. CDR3 length: 13 residues. CDR1 LNHDA and CDR2 SQIVND come from the germline V gene (reference sequence). The CDR3 nucleotides are TGTGCCAGTACGGGGAATAGGCAAGAGACCCAGTACTTC. It codes for CASTGNRQETQYF.

The CDR3 DNA reads as TGCGCCAGCAGCTTAGAGGGGGCAGGAACTGAAGCTTTCTTT. This codes for CASSLEGAGTEAFF. This chain uses TRBV5-1 with TRBJ1-1; 7 bases line up with TRBD1. The germline CDR1 and CDR2 sequences are SGHRS and YFSETQ. CDR3 size: 14 residues. Losses at the gene ends were 2 bases for V and 5 bases for J; bases not matched to a gene: 6.

This clone has only a few counts. The chain employs TRBV7-9 and TRBJ1-5, with TRBD1 as a possible D gene (5 bases). This CDR3 contains 12 residues. V was trimmed by 6 bases and J by 4 bases, leaving 7 bases between them. Germline-derived CDR1 and CDR2 are SEHNR and FQNEAQ (reference sequence). CDR3 region: CASSRGNQPQHF. The CDR3 DNA reads TGTGCCAGCAGTAGGGGTAATCAGCCCCAGCATTTT.

This rearrangement joins TRBV5-1 to TRBJ2-1; the match to TRBD2 covers 7 bases. Trimming removed 4 bases from V and 9 bases from J; junction bases left unmatched: 7. CDR3 length: 13 residues. Germline V gene sequence: CDR1 SGHRS, CDR2 YFSETQ. CDR3 sequence: CASSETQRGEQFF. CDR3 coding DNA: TGCGCCAGCAGCGAAACACAGCGGGGTGAGCAGTTCTTC.

The chain is built from TRBV2 and TRBJ2-6; tentatively, D is TRBD1 (6 bases). The germline V and J ends were trimmed by 9 bases and 1 base, with 10 bases remaining between them. This CDR3 is built from 14 residues. Germline lookup yields CDR1 SNHLY and CDR2 FYNNEI. CDR3 in DNA: TGTGCCAGTACAGGGTTATCTGGGGCCAACGTCCTGACTTTC. It is translated as CASTGLSGANVLTF.

V is TRBV9 and J is TRBJ1-3; D not resolved. This CDR3 contains 15 residues. The V end was cut by 3 bases, the J end by 1 base, with 11 bases between. Germline CDR1 reads SGDLS; CDR2 reads YYNGEE. The chain's CDR3 is CASSALPGSGNTIYF. CDR3 nucleotides: TGTGCCAGCAGCGCCCTCCCGGGATCTGGAAACACCATATATTTT.

V is TRBV30 and J is TRBJ2-3; TRBD2 agrees at 7 bases. Germline CDR1 GTSNPN, CDR2 SVGIG (reference sequence). The length of the CDR3 is 20 residues. After removal of 1 base from V and 0 bases from J, the junction contained 19 bases not matched to a gene. The CDR3 is CAWSDAFRRSGIPSTDTQYF. The CDR3 nucleotides read TGTGCCTGGAGTGATGCCTTCCGCAGGAGCGGGATTCCTAGCACAGATACGCAGTATTTT.

This clone was seen only once. V and J are TRBV28 and TRBJ2-1, with D possibly TRBD1 on 6 matching bases. This CDR3 is built from 16 residues. The V gene's germline CDR1 is MDHEN and CDR2 SYDVKM. Trimming removed 5 bases from V and 0 bases from J, with 14 bases in between. The CDR3 is CASSPGADSSYNEQFF. DNA of the CDR3: TGTGCCAGCAGTCCAGGGGCCGATAGCTCCTACAATGAGCAGTTCTTC.

The chain is built from TRBV27 and TRBJ1-1; D is perhaps TRBD1 (5 bases). The CDR3 contains 11 residues. Trimming took off 4 bases at V and 8 bases at J, with 8 bases between the two ends. CDR1 and CDR2 (germline): MNHEY, SMNVEV (reference sequence). This chain's CDR3 is CASSSGHEAFF. The CDR3 DNA sequence: TGTGCCAGCAGTTCCGGACACGAAGCTTTCTTT.

V is TRBV15 and J is TRBJ1-1; D is undetermined. The CDR3 sequence is 14 residues long. Trimming shortened V by 5 bases and J by 5 bases, and 15 bases separated the two germline ends. From germline, CDR1 is LNHNV and CDR2 YYDKDF (reference sequence). DNA of the CDR3: TGTGCCACCAGCGCCCGGGTCGCTAGGACTGAAGCTTTCTTT. Its protein product is CATSARVARTEAFF.

The chain links TRBV21-1 to TRBJ1-5; TRBD1 reflects the table's D call only, with no check against the DNA. TRBV21-1 is a pseudogene. The CDR3 has 17 amino acids. The CDR3 loop reads CASSKESTEATNQPQHF. The DNA for the CDR3 is TGTGCCAGCAGCAAAGAGTCGACAGAGGCAACCAATCAGCCCCAGCATTTT.

This chain uses TRBV6-2 or TRBV6-3 with TRBJ2-7, with TRBD1 as a possible D gene (5 bases). The V end was cut by 4 bases, the J end by 0 bases, with 13 bases between. CDR3 length: 15 residues. Germline CDR1 MNHEY, CDR2 SVGEGT. The CDR3 coding sequence is TGTGCCAGCAGTTCCCTCGCGACAGTCTCCTACGAGCAGTACTTC. It specifies CASSSLATVSYEQYF.

The V call is TRBV28, the J call TRBJ1-4; 9 bases match TRBD1. CDR3 length: 15 amino acids. Germline V gene sequence: CDR1 MDHEN, CDR2 SYDVKM. Trimming removed 6 bases from V and 3 bases from J; junction bases left unmatched: 5. As DNA, the CDR3 is TGTGCCAGCAGGGAACAGGGGGCAGCTAATGAAAAACTGTTTTTT. Residues: CASREQGAANEKLFF.

This clone occurred once. CDR3 protein: CASSFTGASSYNEQFF. In DNA form, the CDR3 reads TGTGCCAGCAGCTTCACAGGGGCGAGCTCCTACAATGAGCAGTTCTTC. The chain recombines TRBV7-3 with TRBJ2-1; TRBD1 matches at 7 bases. This CDR3 spans 16 amino acids. Unmatched junction bases numbered 5, after V lost 3 bases and J lost 0 bases. Germline CDR1 is SGHTA and CDR2 is FQGTGA.

The J gene is TRBJ2-3, the V gene TRBV7-3; no clear D. Germline V gene data show CDR1 as SGHTA and CDR2 as FQGTGA. This CDR3 comprises 13 residues. Trimming took 6 bases from V and 0 from J, leaving 7 bases between them. CDR3 region: CASRDGSTDTQYF. The DNA for the CDR3 is TGTGCCAGCAGAGACGGGAGCACAGATACGCAGTATTTT. Full variable domain (remainder filled in from reference TRBV7-3 and TRBJ2-3): GAGVSQTPSNKVTEKGKYVELRCDPISGHTALYWYRQSLGQGPEFLIYFQGTGAADDSGLPNDRFFAVRPEGSVSTLKIQRTERGDSAVYLCASRDGSTDTQYFGPGTRLTVL.

This chain links TRBV27 with TRBJ2-5; TRBD1 agrees at 12 bases. The CDR3 extends over 18 amino acids. The germline V gene has CDR1 MNHEY and CDR2 SMNVEV (reference sequence). The V and J ends lost 5 bases and 5 bases, in that order; junction bases with no gene match: 15. For the CDR3, the DNA is TGTGCCAGCAGTCCGCTGGGACAGGGGGCTAGAAGGGTGGAGACCCAGTACTTC. Amino acid sequence: CASSPLGQGARRVETQYF.

V usage is TRBV28 and J usage is TRBJ1-5, with a tentative D call TRBD1 (5 bases). The CDR3 covers 14 residues. Looked up from germline, CDR1 is MDHEN and CDR2 is SYDVKM. The ends were cut back, 3 bases at V and 1 base at J, with 7 bases in the middle. The DNA for the CDR3 is TGTGCCAGCAGTTTGGGGCAAAGCAATCAGCCCCAGCATTTT. It translates to CASSLGQSNQPQHF.

This chain joins TRBV18 and TRBJ1-1; TRBD1 aligns across 7 bases. Germline CDR1 is KGHSH and CDR2 is LQKENI. V shed 2 bases and J 3 bases; nucleotides not matched to a gene: 6. This CDR3 contains 15 residues. The CDR3 is CASSPKGARDTEAFF. The DNA of the CDR3 is TGTGCCAGCTCACCAAAGGGGGCGCGCGACACTGAAGCTTTCTTT. Together with reference TRBV18 and TRBJ1-1, the CDR3 gives the full variable domain: NAGVMQNPRHLVRRRGQEARLRCSPMKGHSHVYWYRQLPEEGLKFMVYLQKENIIDESGMPKERFSAEFPKEGPSILRIQQVVRGDSAAYFCASSPKGARDTEAFFGQGTRLTVV.

This chain connects TRBV5-1 to TRBJ2-3; D ambiguous. Trimming pared 0 bases from V and 6 bases from J, leaving 14 bases between. CDR1 and CDR2 (germline): SGHRS, YFSETQ. The CDR3 is made up of 15 amino acids. This chain's CDR3 is CASSLAEAVKDTQYF. Written as DNA, the CDR3 is TGCGCCAGCAGCTTGGCCGAGGCAGTCAAGGATACGCAGTATTTT.

The chain uses TRBV28 and TRBJ1-2; D not resolved. This CDR3 contains 13 residues. The germline V gene has CDR1 MDHEN and CDR2 SYDVKM. Trimming took off 6 bases at V and 4 bases at J, with 12 bases between the two ends. The CDR3 DNA reads as TGTGCCAGCAGGGAGGACCTGACCTATGGCTACACCTTC. Translation: CASREDLTYGYTF.

V and J are TRBV3-1 (or the pseudogene TRBV3-2) and TRBJ2-5; perhaps TRBD1 as D (6 bases). The CDR3 loop spans 14 amino acids. V shed 1 base and J shed 2 bases, with 8 bases lying between them. Germline CDR1 and CDR2: LGHDT and YNNKEL (reference sequence). Here the CDR3 reads CASSQARGQETQYF. The CDR3 DNA is TGTGCCAGCAGCCAAGCTAGGGGGCAAGAGACCCAGTACTTC.

Here the CDR3 DNA reads TGTGCCAGCTGTCCGACTGCTAACACCGGGGAGCTGTTTTTT. The encoded protein is CASCPTANTGELFF. J is TRBJ2-2 and V is TRBV2; D gene uncertain. There are 14 residues in the CDR3. CDR1 is SNHLY and CDR2 is FYNNEI in the germline V gene. V shed 8 bases and J shed 2 bases, with 12 bases lying between them.

The chain recombines TRBV14 with TRBJ2-3, with 10 positions matching TRBD2. This CDR3 contains 15 residues. V dropped 4 bases and J dropped 6; count of bases not matched to a gene: 7. Germline V gene sequence: CDR1 SGHDN, CDR2 FVKESK. The CDR3 bases are TGTGCCAGCAGCCGCCGGGCTAGCGGGAGTGATACGCAGTATTTT. This gives the protein CASSRRASGSDTQYF. Variable domain in full (rest from reference TRBV14 and TRBJ2-3): EAGVTQFPSHSVIEKGQTVTLRCDPISGHDNLYWYRRVMGKEIKFLLHFVKESKQDESGMPNNRFLAERTGGTYSTLKVQPAELEDSGVYFCASSRRASGSDTQYFGPGTRLTVL.

The chain joins TRBV14 to TRBJ2-6; D unresolved. V was pared by 1 base and J by 3 bases, with 10 bases between. This CDR3 contains 16 residues. The germline V gene has CDR1 SGHDN and CDR2 FVKESK. CDR3 in amino acids: CASSQGRGGGANVLTF. CDR3 DNA sequence: TGTGCCAGCAGCCAAGGCCGAGGTGGTGGGGCCAACGTCCTGACTTTC.

V gene TRBV11-3 combines with J gene TRBJ2-5, with unresolved D. V lost 4 bases and J 0 bases, leaving 6 bases between the germline ends. CDR1 and CDR2 (germline): SGHNT, YENEEA. CDR3 length: 13 amino acids. CDR3 bases: TGTGCCAGCAGCTCCCCCTACCAAGAGACCCAGTACTTC. This gives the protein CASSSPYQETQYF.

The chain combines TRBV12-3 or TRBV12-4 with TRBJ2-7; 8 nucleotides match TRBD1. With V trimmed by 7 bases and J by 6 bases, 8 bases remained unmatched. CDR3 length: 13 residues. As DNA, the CDR3 is TGTGCCAGCACCGCGACAGGGGCTCCCGAGCAGTACTTC. Translated: CASTATGAPEQYF.